Only one count was recorded for the clone carrying this T cell receptor (beta chain). Its antigen is unknown. Noted time point: inflamed ileum from the surgical specimen. This sample was taken from a study of T cell repertoires in ileal Crohn's disease. Background on the study: Patients had a median roughly 8-year disease duration, and approximately 35% were active smokers. About 490 nanograms of biopsy DNA per sample underwent TCRB immunosequencing.

Sequencing used immunoSEQ multiplex PCR; TCRdb keeps in-frame clones, though not all of them. The sample has some 8,000 clones; roughly 85% are singletons. Study-wide results and limits: Compared with non-smokers, active smokers at surgery showed more clonal expansions. Sorted CD8 T cells held more high-frequency clones than CD4.

The sample comprised ileal tissue. This clonotype was sampled from an adult with Crohn's disease.

As DNA, the CDR3 is TGTGCCAGCTCAGAGTTGCGGGGCGGGGAGCTGTTTTTT. Protein sequence: CASSELRGGELFF. The chain uses TRBV18 and TRBJ2-2; D possibly corresponds to TRBD2 (6 bases). Germline lookup yields CDR1 KGHSH and CDR2 LQKENI. The ends were cut back, 5 bases at V and 7 bases at J, with 11 bases in the middle. The CDR3 length is 13 residues.